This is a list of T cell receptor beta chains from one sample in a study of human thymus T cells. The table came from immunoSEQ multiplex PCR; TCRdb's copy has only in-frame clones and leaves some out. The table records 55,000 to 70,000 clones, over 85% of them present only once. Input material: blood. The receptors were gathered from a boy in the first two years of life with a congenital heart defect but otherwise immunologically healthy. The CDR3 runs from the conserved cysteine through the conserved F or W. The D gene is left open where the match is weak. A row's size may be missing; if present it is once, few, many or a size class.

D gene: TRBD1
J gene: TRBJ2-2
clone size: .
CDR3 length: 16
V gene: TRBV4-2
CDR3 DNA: TGTGCCAGCAGCCAAGAGGGGGACAGGGGAACCGGGGAGCTGTTTTTT
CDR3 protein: CASSQEGDRGTGELFF

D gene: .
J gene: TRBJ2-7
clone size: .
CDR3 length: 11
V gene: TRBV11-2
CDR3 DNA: TGTGCCAGCAGCCCCCAATACGAGCAGTACTTC
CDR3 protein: CASSPQYEQYF

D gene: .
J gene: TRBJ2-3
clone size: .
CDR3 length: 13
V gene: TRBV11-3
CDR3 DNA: TGTGCCAGCGCTAGCGCTCCAGCAGATACGCAGTATTTT
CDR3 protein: CASASAPADTQYF

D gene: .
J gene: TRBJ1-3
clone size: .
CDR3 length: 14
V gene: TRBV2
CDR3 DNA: TGTGCCAGCAGGCGGGACAACTCTGGAAACACCATATATTTT
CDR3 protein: CASRRDNSGNTIYF

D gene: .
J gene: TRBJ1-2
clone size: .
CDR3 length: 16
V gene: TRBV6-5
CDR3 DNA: TGTGCCAGCAGTTACTCGACGGTGGGGTCTAACTATGGCTACACCTTC
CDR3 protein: CASSYSTVGSNYGYTF

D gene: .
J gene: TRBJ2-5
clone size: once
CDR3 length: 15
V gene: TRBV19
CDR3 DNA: TGTGCCAGTAGTACCTTATGGGCTAGCCAAGAGACCCAGTACTTC
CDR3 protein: CASSTLWASQETQYF

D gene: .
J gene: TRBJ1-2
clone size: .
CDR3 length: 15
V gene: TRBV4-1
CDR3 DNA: TGCGCCAGCAGGGGAGGGGGAGGGCGAAACTATGGCTACACCTTC
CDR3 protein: CASRGGGGRNYGYTF

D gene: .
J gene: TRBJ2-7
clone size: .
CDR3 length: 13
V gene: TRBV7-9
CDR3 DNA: TGTGCCAGTCAAGGGGGAGCGGGGTACGAGCAGTACTTC
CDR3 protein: CASQGGAGYEQYF

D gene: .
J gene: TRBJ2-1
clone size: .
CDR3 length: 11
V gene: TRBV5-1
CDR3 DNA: TGCGCCAGCAGGGGTCCGAGAGGTCAGTTCTTC
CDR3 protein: CASRGPRGQFF

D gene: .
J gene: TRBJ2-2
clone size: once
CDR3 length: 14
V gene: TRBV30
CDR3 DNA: TGTGCCTGGATTTTGAATCCGAACACCGGGGAGCTGTTTTTT
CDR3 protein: CAWILNPNTGELFF

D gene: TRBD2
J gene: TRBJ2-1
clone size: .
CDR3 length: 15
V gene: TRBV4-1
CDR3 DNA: TGCGCCAGCAGTGCCTTAGCGGGAGGGGACAATGAGCAGTTCTTC
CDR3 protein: CASSALAGGDNEQFF

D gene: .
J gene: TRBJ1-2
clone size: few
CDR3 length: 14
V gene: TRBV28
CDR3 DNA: TGTGCCAGCAGTTTAGGGGACCGGAACTATGGCTACACCTTC
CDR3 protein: CASSLGDRNYGYTF

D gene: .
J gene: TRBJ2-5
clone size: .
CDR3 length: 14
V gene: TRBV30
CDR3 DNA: TGTGCCTGGAGTGTAGGGGGGGCTGAAGAGACCCAGTACTTC
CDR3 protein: CAWSVGGAEETQYF

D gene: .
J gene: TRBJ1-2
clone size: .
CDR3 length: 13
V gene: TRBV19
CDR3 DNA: TGTGCCAGTAGTCTCGCAGGGCGCTATGGCTACACCTTC
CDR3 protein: CASSLAGRYGYTF

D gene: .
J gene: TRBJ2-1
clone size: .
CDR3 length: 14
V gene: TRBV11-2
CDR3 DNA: TGTGCCAGCAGTTGGCCGAGCTCCTACAATGAGCAGTTCTTC
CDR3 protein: CASSWPSSYNEQFF

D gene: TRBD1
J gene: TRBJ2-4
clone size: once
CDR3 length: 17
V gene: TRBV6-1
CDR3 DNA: TGTGCCAGCAGTGAAGGGACAGGGTTACTAGCCAAAAACATTCAGTACTTC
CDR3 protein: CASSEGTGLLAKNIQYF

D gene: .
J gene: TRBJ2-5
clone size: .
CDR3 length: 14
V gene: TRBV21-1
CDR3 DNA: TGTGCCAGCAGCAAAGGGACCTGGCAAGAGACCCAGTACTTC
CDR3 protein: CASSKGTWQETQYF

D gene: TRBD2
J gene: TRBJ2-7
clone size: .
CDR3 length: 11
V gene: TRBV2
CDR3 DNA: TGTGCCAGCAGTGGGGAGGGCGAGCAGTACTTC
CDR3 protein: CASSGEGEQYF

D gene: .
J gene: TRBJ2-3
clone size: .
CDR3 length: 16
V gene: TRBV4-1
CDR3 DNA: TGCGCCAGCAGCCCTAGAGTCCCCCCAGTCACAGATACGCAGTATTTT
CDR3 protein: CASSPRVPPVTDTQYF

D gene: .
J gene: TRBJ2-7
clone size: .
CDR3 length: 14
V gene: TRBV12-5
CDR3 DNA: TGTGCTAGTGGTTTGTCGGGGGGCAGGTACGAGCAGTACTTC
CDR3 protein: CASGLSGGRYEQYF

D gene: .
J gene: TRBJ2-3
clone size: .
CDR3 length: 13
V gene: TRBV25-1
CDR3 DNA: TGTGCCAGCAGTGAGTATTACGCAGATACGCAGTATTTT
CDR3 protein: CASSEYYADTQYF

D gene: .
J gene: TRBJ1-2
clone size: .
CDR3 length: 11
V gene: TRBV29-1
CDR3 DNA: TGCAGCGCTGGGACCGTCTATGGCTACACCTTC
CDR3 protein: CSAGTVYGYTF

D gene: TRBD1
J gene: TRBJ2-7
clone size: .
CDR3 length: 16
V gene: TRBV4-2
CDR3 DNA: TGTGCCAGCAGCCAAGGGTTTGACAGGGGAAGCTACGAGCAGTACTTC
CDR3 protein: CASSQGFDRGSYEQYF

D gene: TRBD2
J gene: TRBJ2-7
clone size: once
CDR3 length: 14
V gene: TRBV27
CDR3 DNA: TGTGCCAGCGCGTTTCGGGAGGGTACCTACGAGCAGTACTTC
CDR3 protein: CASAFREGTYEQYF

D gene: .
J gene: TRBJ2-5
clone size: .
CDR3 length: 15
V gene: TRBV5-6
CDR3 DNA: TGTGCCAGCAGCTTGATTGCAGGGGCAGTCGGGACCCAGTACTTC
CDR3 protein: CASSLIAGAVGTQYF

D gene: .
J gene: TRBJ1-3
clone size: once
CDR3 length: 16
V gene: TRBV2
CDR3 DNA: TGTGCCAGCAGTGAAGCTCGCGTTATCTCTGGAAACACCATATATTTT
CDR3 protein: CASSEARVISGNTIYF

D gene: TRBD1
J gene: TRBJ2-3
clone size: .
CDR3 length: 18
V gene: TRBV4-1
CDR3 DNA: TGCGCCAGCAGCCAAGAAAGATCGGGGACAGGGCGAACAGATACGCAGTATTTT
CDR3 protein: CASSQERSGTGRTDTQYF

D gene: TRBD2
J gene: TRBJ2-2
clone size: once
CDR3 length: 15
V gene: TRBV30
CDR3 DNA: TGTGCCTGGAGACGGGGGGTCGCGAACACCGGGGAGCTGTTTTTT
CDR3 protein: CAWRRGVANTGELFF

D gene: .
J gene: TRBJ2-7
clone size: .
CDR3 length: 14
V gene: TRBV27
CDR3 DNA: TGTGCCAGCAGTTTCCCAGAACTGTGCTACGAGCAGTACTTC
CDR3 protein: CASSFPELCYEQYF